The sample holds many counts of the clone carrying this T cell receptor beta chain. What it binds is not known. The sample is drawn from a study of response to subunit inactivated influenza vaccine. TCRdb re-called the RT-PCR reads with MiXCR, one entry per CDR3 protein. The table records approximately 200,000 distinct CDR3 sequences, over 13% of them present only once. The study, taken as a whole, reports: The authors put forward the suggestion that each seasonal influenza vaccination may bring in only a limited number of new T cells.

Germline values: CDR1 SGHRS, CDR2 YFSETQ. V was clipped by 4 bases and J by 5 bases; unmatched bases: 4. The CDR3 loop spans 14 amino acids. This TCR was sampled from a middle-aged man who received an inactivated influenza vaccine. V usage is TRBV5-1 and J usage is TRBJ2-7, with 12 bases lining up with TRBD2. Sequenced material: CD8+ T cells sorted from PBMCs, taken around 5 days after vaccination. CDR3 nucleotide sequence: TGCGCCAGCAGCCTGACTAGCGGGAGCCACGAGCAGTACTTC. This translates into CASSLTSGSHEQYF.